The T cell receptor (beta chain) described here comes from a study of human T cells and chemical hapten exposure. Study context: The study patch tested 0.01% DPC on the upper back and read results at 6 days. TCR yields per sample varied mostly from small pooled library volume differences.

The time point here: patch test 2, 6 weeks after DPC sensitization. Treatment reported: therapeutic diphenylcyclopropenone sensitization with weekly scalp DPC. This clonotype was counted many times. This CDR3 region has 14 residues. The V and J ends lost 2 bases and 8 bases respectively, with 10 bases between them. CDR1 is MNHNS and CDR2 is SASEGT in the germline V gene. The study's library attached unique molecular identifiers to single cDNA molecules. TCRdb ran MiXCR on the RACE reads and lists one entry per CDR3 protein. Seen here are about 78,000 distinct CDR3 sequences, 7.5% to 9.5% observed once, and the top ten hold about 3.5%.

The V call is TRBV6-1, the J call TRBJ1-6; D uncertain. The TCR sequence derives from a woman in her 50s with alopecia areata. Some clones in this sample may be carry-over from other donors' samples. The sample consisted of whole blood, taken in connection with sensitization to the hapten diphenylcyclopropenone (DPC). CDR3 residues: CASSELDGYSPLHF. CDR3 bases: TGTGCCAGCAGTGAACTGGATGGGTATTCACCCCTCCACTTT.